Listed here are 9 T cell receptor beta chains from one sample, sequenced in a study of cytomegalovirus exposure and HLA in healthy donors. The protocol was immunoSEQ multiplex PCR, while the TCRdb copy is restricted to in-frame clones and leaves out a portion. Of about 56,000 clones in the sample, approximately 94% were seen once. The specimen sequenced was PBMCs. These TCRs come from a man between 18 and 35 years old in good health and CMV-seronegative.

The CDR3 loop reads CASSPRDRVKTQYF. The CDR3 region has the DNA TGTGCCAGCAGCCCCCGGGACAGGGTAAAGACCCAGTACTTC. V usage is TRBV7-2 and J usage is TRBJ2-5, with 9 bases aligning to TRBD1. The CDR3 runs 14 residues. CDR1 and CDR2 from the germline V gene are SGHTA and FQGNSA. V was clipped by 5 bases and J by 6 bases; unmatched bases: 7. Combining the CDR3 with reference TRBV7-2 and TRBJ2-5 gives the whole variable domain GAGVSQSPSNKVTEKGKDVELRCDPISGHTALYWYRQSLGQGLEFLIYFQGNSAPDKSGLPSDRFSAERTGGSVSTLTIQRTQQEDSAVYLCASSPRDRVKTQYFGPGTRLLVL.

V usage is TRBV28 and J usage is TRBJ2-6; 11 positions agree with TRBD1. After removal of 5 bases from V and 0 bases from J, the junction contained 6 bases not matched to a gene. The germline V gene encodes CDR1 MDHEN and CDR2 SYDVKM. This CDR3 comprises 18 residues. The DNA for the CDR3 is TGTGCCAGCAGTCCAACCGGGACAGGGGGCTCTGGGGCCAACGTCCTGACTTTC. Its translation: CASSPTGTGGSGANVLTF.

The chain carries TRBV5-1 and TRBJ2-7; TRBD1 matches at 7 bases. V was pared by 5 bases and J by 0 bases, with 8 bases of the junction left unmatched. The germline CDR1 and CDR2 sequences are SGHRS and YFSETQ. CDR3 length: 15 amino acids. In DNA, the CDR3 is TGCGCCAGCAGGCCCGGGACAGTTAGCTCCTACGAGCAGTACTTC. This gives the protein CASRPGTVSSYEQYF.

This clone is categorized as medium-sized. The chain couples TRBV6-4 to TRBJ2-1; TRBD2 matches at 9 bases. CDR1 and CDR2 (germline): MRHNA, SNTAGT. The junction had 4 bases not matched to a gene; V was cut back by 5 bases and J by 5 bases. This CDR3 has 14 residues. CDR3 protein: CASSTSGSNNEQFF. The CDR3 region has the DNA TGTGCCAGCAGTACTAGCGGGTCAAACAATGAGCAGTTCTTC.

The chain is built from TRBV7-2 and TRBJ1-5; no firm D call. Per germline, CDR1 SGHTA and CDR2 FQGNSA. V dropped 2 bases and J dropped 9 bases, with 14 bases sitting between them. CDR3 length equals 14 residues. CDR3 nucleotide sequence: TGTGCCAGCAGCTTAAGTTTAGAACTTATGCCCCAGCATTTT. It is translated as CASSLSLELMPQHF.

The gene calls are TRBV7-9 and TRBJ2-1; 10 bases map to TRBD2. The length of the CDR3 is 16 residues. From germline, CDR1 is SEHNR and CDR2 FQNEAQ (reference sequence). The ends lost 6 bases at V and 7 bases at J; junction bases unmatched: 12. The CDR3: CASSLSLAGLKNEQFF. The CDR3 DNA reads as TGTGCCAGCAGTTTGTCACTAGCGGGACTCAAGAATGAGCAGTTCTTC.

V and J are TRBV7-2 and TRBJ2-7; 8 positions match TRBD2. The CDR3 runs 15 residues. Germline V lookup: CDR1 SGHTA, CDR2 FQGNSA. J lost 7 bases, V lost 5 bases, and 13 bases had no gene match. This CDR3 reads CASSRGTSATREQYF. The CDR3 DNA is TGTGCCAGCAGCCGGGGGACTAGTGCAACTCGGGAGCAGTACTTC.

The chain carries TRBV5-5 and TRBJ2-1; 8 bases fit TRBD1. This CDR3 has 15 residues. Trimming cost V 4 bases and J 9 bases; bases outside gene matches: 12. Germline V lookup: CDR1 SGHKS, CDR2 YYEKEE (reference sequence). Here the CDR3 reads CASSPGRGLSGEQFF. In nucleotides, the CDR3 is TGTGCCAGCAGCCCGGGCAGGGGGCTTAGCGGTGAGCAGTTCTTC.

This chain connects TRBV5-5 to TRBJ1-2, with 8 bases identical to TRBD1. Per germline, CDR1 SGHKS and CDR2 YYEKEE (reference sequence). Unmatched junction bases numbered 11, after V lost 1 base and J lost 9 bases. The CDR3 extends over 15 amino acids. DNA for the CDR3: TGTGCCAGCAGCTTGATCCTGACAGGGGTGGATAGCTACACCTTC. This codes for CASSLILTGVDSYTF.